These T cell receptor beta chains were read from a single sample in a study of OX40 agonist ivuxolimab in advanced cancers. Profiled with immunoSEQ multiplex PCR; TCRdb holds only in-frame clones, not every one. The sample lists about 30,000 clones, roughly 84% occurring once. The material was CD4+ or CD8+ T cells sorted from blood, obtained in a trial of the OX40 agonist ivuxolimab. The source of these receptors is an adult with an advanced solid tumor such as melanoma, head and neck, liver or kidney cancer. Both conserved end residues are trimmed from each CDR3. Rows give clone size only sometimes, using once, few, many, or a class for an expanded clone.

V	size	J	CDR3
TRBV6-5	few	TRBJ1-2	ASSYGRNYGYT
TRBV9	NA	TRBJ2-3	ASTEEGDTDTQY
TRBV10-3	NA	TRBJ2-3	AIRGLASTDTQY
TRBV28	NA	TRBJ1-2	ASSLAWDTGYGYT
TRBV14	NA	TRBJ2-5	ASSPLPGLAVTFGETQY
TRBV28	NA	TRBJ2-1	ASSFLAGGSSEQF
TRBV10-3	NA	TRBJ2-7	AIRTGAYEQY
TRBV11-2	NA	TRBJ2-1	ASSLGLAEYNEQF
TRBV4-2	few	TRBJ2-3	ASSHSTSGARDTQY
TRBV4-1	NA	TRBJ2-7	ASSRQGSYEQY
TRBV28	once	TRBJ2-5	ASSFPWTSISQETQY
TRBV4-1	NA	TRBJ2-7	ASSQLRDRVNHEQY
TRBV6-6	NA	TRBJ2-3	ASSRGGADTQY
TRBV27	NA	TRBJ1-1	ASSLGYGSENTEAF
TRBV6-6	NA	TRBJ2-1	ASSYGGPNKNGQF
TRBV19	NA	TRBJ2-3	ASTASRDSSTDTQY
TRBV6-4	NA	TRBJ1-4	ASSPPDSFRRSNEKLF
TRBV4-1	NA	TRBJ2-7	ASSHLAGGNEQY
TRBV5-1	NA	TRBJ2-5	ASSSLLGGTGGGETQY
TRBV6-1	NA	TRBJ2-1	ASSVTGGQNEQF
TRBV6-1	NA	TRBJ2-3	ASSASPDTQY
TRBV30	NA	TRBJ1-3	AWSVWGNSGNTIY
TRBV9	NA	TRBJ2-1	ASSPPSGRRYNEQF
TRBV2	NA	TRBJ2-1	ASSLLLAGGRNEQF